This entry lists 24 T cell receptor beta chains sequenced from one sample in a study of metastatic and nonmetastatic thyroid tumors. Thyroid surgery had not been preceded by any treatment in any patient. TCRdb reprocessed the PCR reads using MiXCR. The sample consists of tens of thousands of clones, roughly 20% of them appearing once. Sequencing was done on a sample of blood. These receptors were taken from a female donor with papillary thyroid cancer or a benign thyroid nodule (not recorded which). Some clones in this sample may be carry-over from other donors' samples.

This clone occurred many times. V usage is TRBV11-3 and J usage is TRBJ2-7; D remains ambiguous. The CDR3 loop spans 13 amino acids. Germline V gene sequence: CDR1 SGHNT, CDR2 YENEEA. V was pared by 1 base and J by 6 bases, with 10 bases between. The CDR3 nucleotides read TGTGCCAGCAGCTTAGGGCCCAACCGCGAGCAGTACTTC. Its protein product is CASSLGPNREQYF.

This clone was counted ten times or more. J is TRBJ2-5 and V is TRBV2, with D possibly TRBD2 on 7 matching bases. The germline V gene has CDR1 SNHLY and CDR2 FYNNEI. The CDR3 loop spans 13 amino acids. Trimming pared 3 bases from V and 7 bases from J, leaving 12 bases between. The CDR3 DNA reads TGTGCCAGCAGTGACGGACAGCGGGGGACCCAGTACTTC. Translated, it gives CASSDGQRGTQYF. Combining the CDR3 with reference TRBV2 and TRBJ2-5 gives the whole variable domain EPEVTQTPSHQVTQMGQEVILRCVPISNHLYFYWYRQILGQKVEFLVSFYNNEISEKSEIFDDQFSVERPDGSNFTLKIRSTKLEDSAMYFCASSDGQRGTQYFGPGTRLLVL.

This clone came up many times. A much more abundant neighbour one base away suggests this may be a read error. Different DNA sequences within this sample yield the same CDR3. The CDR3 here is CASSLIPGREQYF. CDR3 in DNA: TGTGCCAGCAGTTTAATCCCAGGGCGTGAGCAGTACTTC. The gene calls are TRBV28 and TRBJ2-7; TRBD1 might be the D (5 bases). The ends were cut back, 2 bases at V and 7 bases at J, with 12 bases in the middle. Per germline, CDR1 MDHEN and CDR2 SYDVKM. The CDR3 consists of 13 residues.

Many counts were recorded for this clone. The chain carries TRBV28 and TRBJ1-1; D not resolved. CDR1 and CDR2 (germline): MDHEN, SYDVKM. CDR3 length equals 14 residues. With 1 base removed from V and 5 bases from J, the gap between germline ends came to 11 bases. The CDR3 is CASSLSWVRTEAFF. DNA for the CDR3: TGTGCCAGCAGTTTATCATGGGTAAGGACTGAAGCTTTCTTT.

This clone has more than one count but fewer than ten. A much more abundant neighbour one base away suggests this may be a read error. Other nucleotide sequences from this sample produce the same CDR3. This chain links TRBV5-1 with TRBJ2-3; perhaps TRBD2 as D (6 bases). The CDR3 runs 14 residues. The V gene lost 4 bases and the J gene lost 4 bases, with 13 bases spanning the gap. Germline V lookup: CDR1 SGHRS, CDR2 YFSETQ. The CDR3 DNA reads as TGCGCCAGCAGCCCCGGGAGTCTTTCAGATACGCAGTATTTT. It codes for CASSPGSLSDTQYF.

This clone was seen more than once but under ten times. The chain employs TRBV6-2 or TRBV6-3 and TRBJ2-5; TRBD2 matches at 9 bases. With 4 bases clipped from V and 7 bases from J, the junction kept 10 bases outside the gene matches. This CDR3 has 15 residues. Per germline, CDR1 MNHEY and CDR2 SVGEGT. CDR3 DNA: TGTGCCAGCAGTTCCCGGACTAGCGTGGAAGTGACCCAGTACTTC. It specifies CASSSRTSVEVTQYF.

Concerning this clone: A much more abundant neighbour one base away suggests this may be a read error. CDR3 loop: CASKTGGTADTQYF. The CDR3 bases are TGTGCCAGCAAGACGGGAGGGACAGCGGATACGCAGTATTTT. The chain couples TRBV6-1 to TRBJ2-3; tentative D call: TRBD2 (8 bases). This CDR3 is 14 amino acids long. Trimming stripped 7 bases from V and 6 bases from J, with 17 bases between. Germline V gene sequence: CDR1 MNHNS, CDR2 SASEGT.

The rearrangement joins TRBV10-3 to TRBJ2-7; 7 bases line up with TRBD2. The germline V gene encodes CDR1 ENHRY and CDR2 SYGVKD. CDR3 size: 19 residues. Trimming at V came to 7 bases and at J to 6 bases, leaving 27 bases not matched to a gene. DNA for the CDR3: TGTGCCATCACCCTTCGGGACTACCGGCCGCCGGGTGATCCCTGCGAGCAGTACTTC. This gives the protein CAITLRDYRPPGDPCEQYF.

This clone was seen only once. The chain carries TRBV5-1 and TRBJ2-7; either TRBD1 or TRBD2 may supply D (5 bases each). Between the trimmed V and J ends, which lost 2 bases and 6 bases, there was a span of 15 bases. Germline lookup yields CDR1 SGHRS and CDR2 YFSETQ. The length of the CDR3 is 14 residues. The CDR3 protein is CASSLSPGSAEQYF. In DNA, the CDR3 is TGCGCCAGCAGCTTATCGCCAGGGAGCGCCGAGCAGTACTTC.

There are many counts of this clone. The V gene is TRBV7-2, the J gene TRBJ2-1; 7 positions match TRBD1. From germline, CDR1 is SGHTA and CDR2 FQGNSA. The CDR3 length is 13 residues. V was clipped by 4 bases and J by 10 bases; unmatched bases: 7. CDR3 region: CASSSRQGVEQFF. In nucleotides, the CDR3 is TGTGCCAGCAGCTCACGACAGGGAGTCGAGCAGTTCTTC.

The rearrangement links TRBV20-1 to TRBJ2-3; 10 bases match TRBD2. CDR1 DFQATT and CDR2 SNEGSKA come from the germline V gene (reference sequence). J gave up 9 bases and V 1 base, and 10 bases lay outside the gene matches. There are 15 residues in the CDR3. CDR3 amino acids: CSARGLAGVGGTQYF. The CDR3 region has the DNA TGCAGTGCTAGAGGCCTAGCGGGGGTGGGCGGGACGCAGTATTTT.

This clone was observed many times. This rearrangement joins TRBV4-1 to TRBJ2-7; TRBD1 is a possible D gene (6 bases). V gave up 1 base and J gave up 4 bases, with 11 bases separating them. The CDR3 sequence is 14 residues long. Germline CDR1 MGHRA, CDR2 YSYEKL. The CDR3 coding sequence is TGCGCCAGCAGCCAAGCGGGACACCTATACGAGCAGTACTTC. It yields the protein CASSQAGHLYEQYF.

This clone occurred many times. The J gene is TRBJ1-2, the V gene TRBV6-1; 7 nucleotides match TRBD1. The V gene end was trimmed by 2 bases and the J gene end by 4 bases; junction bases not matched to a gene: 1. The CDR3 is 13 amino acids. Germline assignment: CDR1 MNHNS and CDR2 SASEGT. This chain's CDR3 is CASSEPGGYGYTF. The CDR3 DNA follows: TGTGCCAGCAGTGAACCAGGGGGCTATGGCTACACCTTC.

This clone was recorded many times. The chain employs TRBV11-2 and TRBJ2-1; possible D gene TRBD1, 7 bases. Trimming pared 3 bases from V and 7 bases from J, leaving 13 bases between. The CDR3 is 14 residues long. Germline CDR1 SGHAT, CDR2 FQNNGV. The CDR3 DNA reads TGTGCCAGCAGCTTTGACAGGGCGGGAAATGAGCAGTTCTTC. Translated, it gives CASSFDRAGNEQFF. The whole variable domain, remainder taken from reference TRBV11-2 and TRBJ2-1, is EAGVAQSPRYKIIEKRQSVAFWCNPISGHATLYWYQQILGQGPKLLIQFQNNGVVDDSQLPKDRFSAERLKGVDSTLKIQPAKLEDSAVYLCASSFDRAGNEQFFGPGTRLTVL.

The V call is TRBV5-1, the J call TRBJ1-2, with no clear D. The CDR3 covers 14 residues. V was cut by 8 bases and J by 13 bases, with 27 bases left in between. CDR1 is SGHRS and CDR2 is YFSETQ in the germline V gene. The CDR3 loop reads CARSPDRINYCFTF. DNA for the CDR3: TGCGCCAGGAGTCCGGACCGAATTAACTATTGCTTCACCTTC.

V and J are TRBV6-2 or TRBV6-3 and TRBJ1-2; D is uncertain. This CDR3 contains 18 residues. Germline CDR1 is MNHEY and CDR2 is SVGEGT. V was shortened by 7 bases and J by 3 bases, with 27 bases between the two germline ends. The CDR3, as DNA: TGTGCCAGCATGCTTTTGCCCTCGGGGAGAGATAGGGACTATGGCTACACCTTC. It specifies CASMLLPSGRDRDYGYTF.

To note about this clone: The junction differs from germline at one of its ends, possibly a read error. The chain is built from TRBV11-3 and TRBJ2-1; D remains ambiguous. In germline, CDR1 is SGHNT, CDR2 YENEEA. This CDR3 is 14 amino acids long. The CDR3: CASTLGPAPNEQFF. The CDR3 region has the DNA TGTGCCAGCACCTTAGGTCCAGCTCCCAATGAGCAGTTCTTC.

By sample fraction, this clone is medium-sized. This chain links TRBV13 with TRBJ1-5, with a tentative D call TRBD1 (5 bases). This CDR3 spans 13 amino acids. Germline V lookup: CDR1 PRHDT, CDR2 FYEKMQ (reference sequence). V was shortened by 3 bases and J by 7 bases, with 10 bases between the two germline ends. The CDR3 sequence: CASSLGRAQPQHF. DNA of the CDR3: TGTGCCAGCAGCTTGGGCAGGGCCCAGCCCCAGCATTTT.

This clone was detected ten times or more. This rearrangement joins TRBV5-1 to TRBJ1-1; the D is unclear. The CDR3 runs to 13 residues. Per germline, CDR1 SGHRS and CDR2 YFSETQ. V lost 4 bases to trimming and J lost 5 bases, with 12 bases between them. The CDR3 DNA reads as TGCGCCAGCAGCCCTGCAGTAGGAACTGAAGCTTTCTTT. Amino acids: CASSPAVGTEAFF.

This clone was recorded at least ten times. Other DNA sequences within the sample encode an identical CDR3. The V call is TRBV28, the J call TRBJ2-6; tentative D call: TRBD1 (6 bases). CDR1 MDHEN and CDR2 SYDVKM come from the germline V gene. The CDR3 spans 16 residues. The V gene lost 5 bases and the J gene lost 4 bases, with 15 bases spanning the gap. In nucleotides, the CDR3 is TGTGCCAGCAGTCCCCCGAGGGGGTCCGGGGCCAACGTCCTGACTTTC. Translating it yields CASSPPRGSGANVLTF.

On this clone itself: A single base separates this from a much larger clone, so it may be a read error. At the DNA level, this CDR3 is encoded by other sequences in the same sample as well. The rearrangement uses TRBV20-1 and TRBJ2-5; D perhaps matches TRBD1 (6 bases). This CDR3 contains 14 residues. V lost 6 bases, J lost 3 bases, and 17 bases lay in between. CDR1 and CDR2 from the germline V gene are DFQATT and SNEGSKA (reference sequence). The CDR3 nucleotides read TGCAGTGCCAGATCCAGGGGAAAGGAAGAGACCCAGTACTTC. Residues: CSARSRGKEETQYF.

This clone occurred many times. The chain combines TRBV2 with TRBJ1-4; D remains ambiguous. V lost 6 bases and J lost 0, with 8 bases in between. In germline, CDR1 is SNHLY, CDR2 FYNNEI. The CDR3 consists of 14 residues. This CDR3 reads CASRYSPTNEKLFF. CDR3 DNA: TGTGCCAGCAGGTACAGCCCAACTAATGAAAAACTGTTTTTT.

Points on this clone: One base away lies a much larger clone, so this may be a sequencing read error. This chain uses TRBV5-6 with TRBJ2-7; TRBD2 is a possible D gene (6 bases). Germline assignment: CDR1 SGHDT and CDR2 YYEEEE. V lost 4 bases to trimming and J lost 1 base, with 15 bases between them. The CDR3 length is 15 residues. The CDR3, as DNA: TGTGCCAGCAGCATGAACGGGAGAGGTTCCTACGAGCAGTACTTC. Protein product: CASSMNGRGSYEQYF.

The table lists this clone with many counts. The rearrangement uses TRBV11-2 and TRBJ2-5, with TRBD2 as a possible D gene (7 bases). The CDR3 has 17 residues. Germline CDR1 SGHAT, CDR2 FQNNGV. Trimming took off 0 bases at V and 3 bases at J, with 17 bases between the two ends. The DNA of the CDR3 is TGTGCCAGCAGCTTAGATTCGGGGGGCATGAGCGAAGAGACCCAGTACTTC. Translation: CASSLDSGGMSEETQYF.